A single sample is the source of the 27 T cell receptor beta chains below, sequenced in a study of T cells in localized non-small cell lung cancer. Here immunoSEQ multiplex PCR was the method, and the copy in TCRdb shows in-frame clones only, minus some. The sample has around 80,000 clones, about 78% seen once. The starting material was PBMCs, obtained before any cancer treatment. These receptors were obtained from a man aged 40 to 70 with stage II squamous cell lung carcinoma.

The chain links TRBV15 to TRBJ1-6; D gene ambiguous. Germline V CDR1 and CDR2: LNHNV, YYDKDF (reference sequence). The CDR3 has 16 residues. V was trimmed by 3 bases and J by 0 bases, leaving 9 bases between them. CDR3 bases: TGTGCCACCAGCAGGGACCGTAGCTCCTATAATTCACCCCTCCACTTT. It encodes CATSRDRSSYNSPLHF.

The J gene is TRBJ1-1, the V gene TRBV5-1, with 7 bases fitting TRBD1. The CDR3 loop spans 15 amino acids. Germline V gives CDR1 SGHRS, CDR2 YFSETQ. Trimming at V came to 0 bases and at J to 2 bases, leaving 4 bases not matched to a gene. The CDR3 sequence: CASSLEGTVNTEAFF. The DNA for the CDR3 is TGCGCCAGCAGCTTGGAGGGGACAGTTAACACTGAAGCTTTCTTT.

The chain couples TRBV2 to TRBJ1-4; D possibly corresponds to TRBD1 (6 bases). CDR1 is SNHLY and CDR2 is FYNNEI in the germline V gene. V lost 6 bases and J lost 4, with 9 bases in between. The CDR3 has 13 amino acids. The CDR3 DNA sequence: TGTGCCAGCAGCGGACAGCTTAATGAAAAACTGTTTTTT. It is translated as CASSGQLNEKLFF.

The rearrangement links TRBV5-1 to TRBJ1-6; D is undetermined. CDR1 is SGHRS, CDR2 YFSETQ, per germline. The CDR3 totals 15 residues. The ends were cut back, 0 bases at V and 5 bases at J, with 9 bases in the middle. The CDR3 sequence is CASSLDGQNNSPLHF. The CDR3 DNA reads as TGCGCCAGCAGCTTGGACGGGCAGAATAATTCACCCCTCCACTTT.

This rearrangement joins TRBV5-4 to TRBJ1-1; D is unclear. The CDR3 spans 11 residues. Trimming cost V 9 bases and J 1 base, with 7 bases left between them. Germline CDR1 is SGHNT and CDR2 is YYREEE (reference sequence). This CDR3 reads CATFENTEAFF. As DNA, the CDR3 is TGTGCCACTTTTGAGAACACTGAAGCTTTCTTT.

This chain joins TRBV7-2 and TRBJ1-1, with TRBD1 as a possible D gene (6 bases). Trimming removed 1 base at V and 4 bases at J, with 10 bases between. The CDR3 contains 14 residues. Germline CDR1 SGHTA, CDR2 FQGNSA. CDR3 region: CASSLGGLPTEAFF. As DNA, the CDR3 is TGTGCCAGCAGCTTAGGGGGGCTCCCCACTGAAGCTTTCTTT.

This clone was seen only once. This chain uses TRBV15 with TRBJ2-3; 7 bases are shared with TRBD1. The CDR3 sequence is 14 residues long. CDR1 is LNHNV, CDR2 YYDKDF, per germline (reference sequence). The ends lost 7 bases at V and 3 bases at J; junction bases unmatched: 7. The CDR3 DNA reads as TGTGCCACCAACAAGAGGGGGCATACAGATACGCAGTATTTT. Its protein is CATNKRGHTDTQYF.

J is TRBJ1-2 and V is TRBV4-2; maybe TRBD1 (5 bases). Germline loops: CDR1 LGHNA, CDR2 YNFKEQ. The CDR3 runs to 12 residues. The ends were cut back, 3 bases at V and 8 bases at J, with 10 bases in the middle. Here the CDR3 reads CASSQGRRGYTF. As DNA, the CDR3 is TGTGCCAGCAGCCAGGGGCGGCGAGGCTACACCTTC.

Written as DNA, the CDR3 is TGTGCCAGCAGTTTCCGAGCGGGAAATTACAATGAGCAGTTCTTC. It translates to CASSFRAGNYNEQFF. This chain connects TRBV27 to TRBJ2-1; 7 bases line up with TRBD2. V shed 3 bases and J 4 bases; nucleotides not matched to a gene: 6. This CDR3 spans 15 amino acids. Per the germline V gene, CDR1 is MNHEY and CDR2 is SMNVEV (reference sequence).

The chain links TRBV25-1 to TRBJ1-3, with D maybe TRBD1 (6 bases). The CDR3 has 14 residues. CDR1 is MGHDK and CDR2 is SYGVNS in the germline V gene. V was shortened by 4 bases and J by 0 bases, with 7 bases between the two germline ends. The CDR3 DNA reads TGTGCCAGCAGTGCACAGGGCTCTGGAAACACCATATATTTT. It codes for CASSAQGSGNTIYF.

The rearrangement joins TRBV18 to TRBJ2-2, with D possibly being TRBD1 (6 bases). The germline CDR1 and CDR2 sequences are KGHSH and LQKENI. Trimming took off 3 bases at V and 1 base at J, with 9 bases between the two ends. The CDR3 has 15 residues. The CDR3 DNA is TGTGCCAGCTCACCGGACAGAATGAACACCGGGGAGCTGTTTTTT. Translating gives CASSPDRMNTGELFF.

The rearrangement uses TRBV7-8 and TRBJ1-1; maybe TRBD1 (6 bases). The length of the CDR3 is 15 residues. Germline V lookup: CDR1 SGHVS, CDR2 FQNEAQ. The ends were cut back, 0 bases at V and 1 base at J, with 9 bases in the middle. CDR3 DNA: TGTGCCAGCAGCTTAGCCTGGGGGCCGAACACTGAAGCTTTCTTT. This gives the protein CASSLAWGPNTEAFF.

V and J are TRBV19 and TRBJ2-1; perhaps TRBD2 as D (5 bases). V was trimmed by 3 bases and J by 0 bases, leaving 12 bases between them. Germline assignment: CDR1 LNHDA and CDR2 SQIVND (reference sequence). This CDR3 comprises 16 residues. The chain's CDR3 is CASSIGTAGSYNEQFF. The CDR3, as DNA: TGTGCCAGTAGTATTGGTACGGCGGGCTCCTACAATGAGCAGTTCTTC.

This clone came up once. The chain employs TRBV5-1 and TRBJ1-5; D gene uncertain. Germline V gene sequence: CDR1 SGHRS, CDR2 YFSETQ. The V and J ends lost 0 bases and 3 bases respectively, with 7 bases between them. This CDR3 region has 14 residues. In DNA form, the CDR3 reads TGCGCCAGCAGCTTGGAAGGGAACAATCAGCCCCAGCATTTT. Translating gives CASSLEGNNQPQHF.

The chain links TRBV5-5 to TRBJ2-5, with D perhaps TRBD1 or TRBD2 (5 bases each). V gave up 4 bases and J gave up 4 bases, with 17 bases separating them. The CDR3 spans 15 residues. The germline gives CDR1 SGHKS, CDR2 YYEKEE (reference sequence). The CDR3 here is CASSLQTGTGETQYF. The CDR3 DNA is TGTGCCAGCAGCCTCCAGACCGGGACGGGAGAGACCCAGTACTTC.

Written as DNA, the CDR3 is TGTGCCAGCAGCCAAGAGTATTCAACCGAGCAGTACTTC. This encodes CASSQEYSTEQYF. The V call is TRBV16, the J call TRBJ2-7, with D unclear. V was pared by 2 bases and J by 6 bases, with 11 bases between. Germline loops: CDR1 KGHSY, CDR2 FQNENV. The length of the CDR3 is 13 residues.

V and J are TRBV5-4 and TRBJ1-2; D might be TRBD1 (5 bases). Germline CDR1 SGHNT, CDR2 YYREEE (reference sequence). The V end lost 2 bases, the J end lost 2 bases, and 10 bases lay between the germline ends. The CDR3 has 14 residues. The CDR3 region has the DNA TGTGCCAGCAGCTTCGTGACAGCGAACTATGGCTACACCTTC. Translated: CASSFVTANYGYTF.

The V gene is TRBV28, the J gene TRBJ1-6, with no clear D. Per the germline V gene, CDR1 is MDHEN and CDR2 is SYDVKM. Trimming took off 8 bases at V and 10 bases at J, with 15 bases between the two ends. This CDR3 is 13 amino acids long. The CDR3 region has the DNA TGTGCCAGCCGTCCCGGGCTTCTCTCACCCCTCCACTTT. Its protein product is CASRPGLLSPLHF.

For the CDR3, the DNA is TGCGCCAGCAGCCAAGATCTTGGACTAGCGGGAGATGAGCAGTTCTTC. Residues: CASSQDLGLAGDEQFF. The chain joins TRBV4-3 to TRBJ2-1, with TRBD2 identical over 13 bases. Trimming cost V 0 bases and J 8 bases; bases outside gene matches: 4. CDR3 size: 16 residues. Germline values: CDR1 LGHNA, CDR2 YSLEER.

V gene TRBV28 combines with J gene TRBJ2-7; no reliable D call. Trimming took off 5 bases at V and 0 bases at J, with 8 bases between the two ends. Germline V CDR1 and CDR2: MDHEN, SYDVKM. The CDR3 runs 13 residues. CDR3 DNA: TGTGCCAGCAGTCGTCAAGTCTCCTACGAGCAGTACTTC. Amino acid sequence: CASSRQVSYEQYF.

This rearrangement joins TRBV18 to TRBJ1-5; D is ambiguous. The germline gives CDR1 KGHSH, CDR2 LQKENI. Deletions cut 2 bases from V and 0 bases from J, with 8 bases between. The CDR3 is 15 residues long. The CDR3 DNA sequence: TGTGCCAGCTCACCATTAGCGGTTAGCAATCAGCCCCAGCATTTT. As protein: CASSPLAVSNQPQHF.

The V and J genes are TRBV28 and TRBJ2-1, with TRBD1 identical over 9 bases. The CDR3 is 16 residues long. The germline gives CDR1 MDHEN, CDR2 SYDVKM. Unmatched junction bases numbered 14, after V lost 8 bases and J lost 6 bases. This CDR3 reads CASYSGTGIRGNEQFF. The CDR3 coding sequence is TGTGCCAGCTACTCTGGGACAGGGATAAGGGGCAATGAGCAGTTCTTC.

V is TRBV2 and J is TRBJ2-7; tentative D call: TRBD2 (6 bases). V was trimmed by 7 bases and J by 0 bases, leaving 13 bases between them. Germline CDR1 SNHLY, CDR2 FYNNEI. This CDR3 spans 14 amino acids. The CDR3, as DNA: TGTGCCAGCACGGGGGAGGCGAGCTCCTACGAGCAGTACTTC. As protein: CASTGEASSYEQYF. The full variable domain, with the rest looked up from reference TRBV2 and TRBJ2-7, is EPEVTQTPSHQVTQMGQEVILRCVPISNHLYFYWYRQILGQKVEFLVSFYNNEISEKSEIFDDQFSVERPDGSNFTLKIRSTKLEDSAMYFCASTGEASSYEQYFGPGTRLTVT.

The V gene is TRBV6-4, the J gene TRBJ2-7; D is perhaps TRBD1 (6 bases). Germline assignment: CDR1 MRHNA and CDR2 SNTAGT. This CDR3 is 17 amino acids long. V was trimmed by 2 bases and J by 5 bases, leaving 22 bases between them. CDR3 DNA: TGTGCCAGCAGTGACCCGTACCCACCCACAGGGCGGCACGAGCAGTACTTC. As protein: CASSDPYPPTGRHEQYF.

The chain employs TRBV9 and TRBJ2-7; either TRBD1 or TRBD2 may fit D (5 bases each). V was clipped by 0 bases and J by 3 bases, with 10 bases between them. Germline CDR1 SGDLS, CDR2 YYNGEE. The CDR3 contains 14 residues. The CDR3 sequence: CASSVGGIVYEQYF. CDR3 DNA: TGTGCCAGCAGCGTAGGGGGGATCGTCTACGAGCAGTACTTC. Together with reference TRBV9 and TRBJ2-7, the CDR3 gives the full variable domain: DSGVTQTPKHLITATGQRVTLRCSPRSGDLSVYWYQQSLDQGLQFLIQYYNGEERAKGNILERFSAQQFPDLHSELNLSSLELGDSALYFCASSVGGIVYEQYFGPGTRLTVT.

This sequence joins TRBV5-1 and TRBJ2-1, with 7 nucleotides matching TRBD1. CDR1 SGHRS and CDR2 YFSETQ come from the germline V gene. This CDR3 has 14 residues. V shed 4 bases, J shed 4 bases, and the junction held 5 bases outside the gene matches. The CDR3 sequence is CASSRDSIYNEQFF. CDR3 in DNA: TGCGCCAGCAGCCGGGACAGCATATACAATGAGCAGTTCTTC.

The CDR3 region has the DNA TGTGCCAGCAGCCGACAGGGGTCGGAGACCCAGTACTTC. Amino acid sequence: CASSRQGSETQYF. The chain has TRBV2 and TRBJ2-5; 8 bases match TRBD1. J gave up 5 bases and V 6 bases, and 5 bases lay outside the gene matches. Germline CDR1 reads SNHLY; CDR2 reads FYNNEI. This CDR3 comprises 13 residues.